This entry lists 15 T cell receptor beta chains sequenced from one sample in a study of T cells in Graves' hyperthyroidism and ophthalmopathy. There were TCR beta CDR3 regions amplified from RNA transcripts. A first-round RT-PCR of the TCR CDR3 used the HTBI primer set. From the multiplex PCR reads, TCRdb called clonotypes with MiXCR, one entry per CDR3 protein. The table shows 800,000 or so distinct CDR3 sequences, with 38% occurring only once. Material for sequencing was blood. These receptors were obtained from a man between 18 and 35 years old with Graves' hyperthyroidism.

Notes on this clonotype: Compared with germline, one end of the junction differs, possibly owing to a read error. This sequence joins TRBV19 and TRBJ1-1; a weak D match, TRBD1 (6 bases). Germline V gene sequence: CDR1 LNHDA, CDR2 SQIVND (reference sequence). The CDR3 is 13 amino acids. The CDR3 is CASTPGGATEALF. DNA for the CDR3: TGTGCCAGTACCCCTGGGGGGGCGACTGAAGCTCTCTTT.

The chain couples TRBV9 to TRBJ2-7; TRBD1 aligns across 8 bases. V lost 2 bases and J lost 2; bases outside the gene matches: 6. Per germline, CDR1 SGDLS and CDR2 YYNGEE. The CDR3 extends over 15 amino acids. As DNA, the CDR3 is TGTGCCAGCAGCGTGACACAGGGGGTCCCCTACGAGCAGTACTTC. Residues: CASSVTQGVPYEQYF.

The CDR3 loop is CALRGDRTYGNQPQHF. The DNA of the CDR3 is TGTGCCTTGCGTGGGGACAGGACCTATGGCAATCAGCCCCAGCATTTT. V and J are TRBV19 and TRBJ1-5; TRBD1 matches 8 bases. The CDR3 totals 16 residues. Germline V lookup: CDR1 LNHDA, CDR2 SQIVND (reference sequence). V was pared by 11 bases and J by 2 bases, with 14 bases of the junction left unmatched. Full variable domain (remainder filled in from reference TRBV19 and TRBJ1-5): DGGITQSPKYLFRKEGQNVTLSCEQNLNHDAMYWYRQDPGQGLRLIYYSQIVNDFQKGDIAEGYSVSREKKESFPLTVTSAQKNPTAFYLCALRGDRTYGNQPQHFGDGTRLSIL.

This clonotype showed up just once. The chain combines TRBV10-3 with TRBJ1-2; TRBD1 agrees at 7 bases. Germline CDR1 and CDR2: ENHRY and SYGVKD. V trimming: 10 bases; J trimming: 5 bases; junction bases outside the gene matches: 10. CDR3 length: 13 amino acids. The CDR3 region is CASFPGTEYGYTF. CDR3 DNA: TGTGCCAGCTTCCCCGGGACAGAGTATGGCTACACCTTC.

This clonotype was detected a few times. The chain has TRBV12-3 or TRBV12-4 and TRBJ1-5; 8 bases map to TRBD1. The CDR3 has 15 residues. J lost 6 bases, V lost 4 bases, and 8 bases had no gene match. CDR3 DNA: TGTGCCAGCAGTTCAATGACAGGGGTGGGTCAGCCCCAGCATTTT. It codes for CASSSMTGVGQPQHF.

This clonotype was seen a single time. The rearrangement joins TRBV7-2 to TRBJ2-7; D may be TRBD1 (5 bases). V was shortened by 3 bases and J by 5 bases, with 23 bases between the two germline ends. CDR3 length: 17 residues. Germline V CDR1 and CDR2: SGHTA, FQGNSA. The CDR3 spells CASSFPTAIYQTDEQYF. CDR3 DNA: TGTGCCAGCAGCTTCCCGACAGCTATCTACCAGACGGACGAGCAGTACTTC.

The rearrangement uses TRBV7-6 and TRBJ2-2; tentative D call: TRBD1 (5 bases). The CDR3 contains 16 residues. CDR1 and CDR2 from the germline V gene are SGHVS and FNYEAQ. V dropped 4 bases and J dropped 1 base, with 13 bases sitting between them. The CDR3 nucleotides are TGTGCCAGCAGCTCCCCCCATCAGGGGAACACCGGGGAGCTGTTTTTT. Translated: CASSSPHQGNTGELFF.

The V gene is TRBV11-2, the J gene TRBJ2-6; D gene unclear. Germline V gene lookup returns CDR1 SGHAT and CDR2 FQNNGV. There are 14 residues in the CDR3. Trimming removed 6 bases at V and 2 bases at J, with 8 bases between. The CDR3 here is CASSRMTGANVLTF. CDR3 nucleotides: TGTGCCAGCAGTAGAATGACTGGGGCCAACGTCCTGACTTTC. Variable domain in full (rest from reference TRBV11-2 and TRBJ2-6): EAGVAQSPRYKIIEKRQSVAFWCNPISGHATLYWYQQILGQGPKLLIQFQNNGVVDDSQLPKDRFSAERLKGVDSTLKIQPAKLEDSAVYLCASSRMTGANVLTFGAGSRLTVL.

This chain uses TRBV20-1 with TRBJ2-7; D is undetermined. Germline V gene lookup returns CDR1 DFQATT and CDR2 SNEGSKA (reference sequence). This CDR3 has 13 residues. The V end was cut by 7 bases, the J end by 2 bases, with 15 bases between. The CDR3 reads CSGRPGSAYEQYF. The CDR3 DNA sequence: TGCAGTGGCCGCCCCGGTAGTGCCTACGAGCAGTACTTC.

The sample holds one count of this clonotype. At one end the junction does not follow the germline gene, possibly because of a read error. The chain recombines TRBV7-2 with TRBJ2-5, with 11 bases identical to TRBD2. From germline, CDR1 is SGHTA and CDR2 FQGNSA. The CDR3 totals 15 residues. The CDR3 reads CASSPLSGREETQHF. DNA of the CDR3: TGTGCCAGCAGCCCCCTTAGCGGGAGGGAAGAGACCCAGCACTTC.

As to this clonotype: A read error may explain this, as a much larger clone is one base away. This chain joins TRBV7-9 and TRBJ2-2; D is undetermined. The CDR3 sequence is 12 residues long. Per the germline V gene, CDR1 is SEHNR and CDR2 is FQNEAQ (reference sequence). Trimming pared 8 bases from V and 7 bases from J, leaving 11 bases between. The CDR3 spells CASLHGNGELFF. The DNA of the CDR3 is TGTGCCAGCCTCCACGGCAACGGGGAGCTGTTTTTT.

The chain links TRBV29-1 to TRBJ1-4; 7 bases agree with TRBD1. The junction had 7 bases not matched to a gene; V was cut back by 8 bases and J by 7 bases. Germline V gene sequence: CDR1 SQVTM, CDR2 ANQGSEA. The CDR3 is 12 residues long. CDR3 nucleotides: TGCAGCTCGGGACAGACTGTTGAAAAACTGTTTTTT. Protein product: CSSGQTVEKLFF. The full variable domain, rest sourced from reference TRBV29-1 and TRBJ1-4, is SAVISQKPSRDICQRGTSLTIQCQVDSQVTMMFWYRQQPGQSLTLIATANQGSEATYESGFVIDKFPISRPNLTFSTLTVSNMSPEDSSIYLCSSGQTVEKLFFGSGTQLSVL.

This clonotype was recorded many times. V usage is TRBV15 and J usage is TRBJ1-4, with a possible D match to TRBD1 (5 bases). The CDR3 covers 17 residues. Per germline, CDR1 LNHNV and CDR2 YYDKDF (reference sequence). V dropped 1 base and J dropped 0 bases, with 12 bases sitting between them. CDR3 amino acids: CATSRASGGATNEKLFF. CDR3 DNA: TGTGCCACCAGCAGAGCTTCTGGGGGAGCAACTAATGAAAAACTGTTTTTT.

A note on this clonotype: At one end, the junction sequence differs from germline, possibly due to a read error. J is TRBJ1-1 and V is TRBV9; D not certain. CDR3 length: 14 residues. Germline V lookup: CDR1 SGDLS, CDR2 YYNGEE. CDR3 sequence reads: CASSHLNPGTEAFF. The CDR3 DNA follows: TGCGCCAGCAGCCACCTCAACCCGGGCACTGAAGCTTTCTTT.

This clonotype was recorded at least ten times. This chain uses TRBV7-3 with TRBJ2-5, with TRBD2 matching 7 bases. With V trimmed by 6 bases and J by 5 bases, 6 bases remained unmatched. Germline CDR1 SGHTA, CDR2 FQGTGA. This CDR3 region has 13 residues. The CDR3 spells CASSRGGMETQYF. CDR3 DNA: TGTGCCAGCAGTAGGGGAGGGATGGAGACCCAGTACTTC.